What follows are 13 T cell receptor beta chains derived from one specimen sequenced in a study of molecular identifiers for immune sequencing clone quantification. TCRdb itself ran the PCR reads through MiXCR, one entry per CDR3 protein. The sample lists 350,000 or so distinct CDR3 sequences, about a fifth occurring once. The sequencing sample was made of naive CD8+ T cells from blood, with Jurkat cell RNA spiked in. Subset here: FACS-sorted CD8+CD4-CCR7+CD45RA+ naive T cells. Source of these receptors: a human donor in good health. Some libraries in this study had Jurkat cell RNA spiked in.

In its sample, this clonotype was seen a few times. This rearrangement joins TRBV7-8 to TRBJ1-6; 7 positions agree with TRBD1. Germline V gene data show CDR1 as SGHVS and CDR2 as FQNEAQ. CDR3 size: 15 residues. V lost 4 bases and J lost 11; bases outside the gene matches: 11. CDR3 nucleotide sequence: TGTGCCAGCAGCTCCCGGGCAGGGGGGTTTCCACCCCTCCACTTT. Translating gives CASSSRAGGFPPLHF.

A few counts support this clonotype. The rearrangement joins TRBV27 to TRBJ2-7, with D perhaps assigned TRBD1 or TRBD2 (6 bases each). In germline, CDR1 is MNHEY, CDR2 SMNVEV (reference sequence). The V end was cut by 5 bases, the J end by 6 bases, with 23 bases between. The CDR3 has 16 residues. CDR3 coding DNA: TGTGCCAGCAGTACAACGGACAGTGAGGGACTGCTCGAGCAGTACTTC. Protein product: CASSTTDSEGLLEQYF.

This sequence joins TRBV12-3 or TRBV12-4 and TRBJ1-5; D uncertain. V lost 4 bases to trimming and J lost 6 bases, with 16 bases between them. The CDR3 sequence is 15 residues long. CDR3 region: CASSSGGYLSQPQHF. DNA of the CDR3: TGTGCCAGCAGTTCAGGCGGCTACCTCAGTCAGCCCCAGCATTTT.

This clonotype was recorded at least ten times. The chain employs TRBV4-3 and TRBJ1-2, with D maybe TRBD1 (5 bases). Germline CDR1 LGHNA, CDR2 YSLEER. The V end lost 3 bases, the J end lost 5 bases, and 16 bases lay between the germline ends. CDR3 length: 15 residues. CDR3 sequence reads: CASSQEQETYYGYTF. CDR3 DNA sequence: TGCGCCAGCAGCCAGGAACAGGAAACTTATTATGGCTACACCTTC.

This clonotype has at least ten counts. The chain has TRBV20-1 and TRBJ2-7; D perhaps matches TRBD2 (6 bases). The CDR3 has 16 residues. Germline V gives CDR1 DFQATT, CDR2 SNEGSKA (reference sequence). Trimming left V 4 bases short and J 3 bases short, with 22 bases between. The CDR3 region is CSANSRDDQRVYEQYF. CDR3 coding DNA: TGCAGTGCTAACAGCCGGGACGATCAGCGGGTCTACGAGCAGTACTTC.

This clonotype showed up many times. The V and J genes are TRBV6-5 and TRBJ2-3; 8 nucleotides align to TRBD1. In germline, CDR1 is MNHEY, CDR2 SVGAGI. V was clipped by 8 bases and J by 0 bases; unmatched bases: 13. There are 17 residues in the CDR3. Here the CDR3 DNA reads TGTGCCAGCGTAGGACAGGGACTGGAGGCTAGCACAGATACGCAGTATTTT. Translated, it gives CASVGQGLEASTDTQYF.

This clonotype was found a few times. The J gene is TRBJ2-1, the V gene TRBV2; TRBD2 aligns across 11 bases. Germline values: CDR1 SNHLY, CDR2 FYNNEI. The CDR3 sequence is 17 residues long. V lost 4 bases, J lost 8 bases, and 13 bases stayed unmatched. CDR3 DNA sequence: TGTGCCAGCAGTGGTATTAGCGGGGGGGCGGTCCCTCATGAGCAGTTCTTC. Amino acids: CASSGISGGAVPHEQFF.

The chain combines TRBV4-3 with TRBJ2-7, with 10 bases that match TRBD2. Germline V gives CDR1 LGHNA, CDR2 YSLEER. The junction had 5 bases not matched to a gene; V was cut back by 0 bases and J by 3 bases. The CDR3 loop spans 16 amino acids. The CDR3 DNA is TGCGCCAGCAGCCAAGATAGGACTAGCGGAAACTACGAGCAGTACTTC. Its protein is CASSQDRTSGNYEQYF.

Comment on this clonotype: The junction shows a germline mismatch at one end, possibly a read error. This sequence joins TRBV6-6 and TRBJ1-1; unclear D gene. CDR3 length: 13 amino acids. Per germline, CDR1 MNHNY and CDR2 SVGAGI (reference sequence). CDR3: CVSSYLGYTEAFF. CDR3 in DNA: TGTGTCAGCAGTTACCTCGGTTACACTGAAGCTTTCTTT.

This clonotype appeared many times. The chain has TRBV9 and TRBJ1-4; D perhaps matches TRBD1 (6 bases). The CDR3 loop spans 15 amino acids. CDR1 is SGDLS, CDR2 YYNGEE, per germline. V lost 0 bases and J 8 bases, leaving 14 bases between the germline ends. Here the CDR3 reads CASSVAPGEREKLFF. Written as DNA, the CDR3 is TGTGCCAGCAGCGTAGCTCCAGGGGAGAGGGAAAAACTGTTTTTT.

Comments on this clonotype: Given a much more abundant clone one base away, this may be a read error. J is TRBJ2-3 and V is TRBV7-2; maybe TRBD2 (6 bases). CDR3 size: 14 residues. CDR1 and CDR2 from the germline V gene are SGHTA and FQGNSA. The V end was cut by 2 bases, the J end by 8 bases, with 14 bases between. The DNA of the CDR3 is TGTGCCAGCAGCTTAATTTCGGGAGACGGTACGCAGTATTTT. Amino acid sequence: CASSLISGDGTQYF.

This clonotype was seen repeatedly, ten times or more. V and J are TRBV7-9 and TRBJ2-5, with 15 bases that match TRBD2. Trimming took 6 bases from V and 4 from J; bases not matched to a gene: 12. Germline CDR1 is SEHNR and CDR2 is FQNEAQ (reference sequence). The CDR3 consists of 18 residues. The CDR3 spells CASRPGLAGGPLGETQYF. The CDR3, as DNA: TGTGCCAGCAGACCCGGACTAGCGGGGGGGCCTTTGGGAGAGACCCAGTACTTC. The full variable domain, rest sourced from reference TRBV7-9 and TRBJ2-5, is DTGVSQNPRHKITKRGQNVTFRCDPISEHNRLYWYRQTLGQGPEFLTYFQNEAQLEKSRLLSDRFSAERPKGSFSTLEIQRTEQGDSAMYLCASRPGLAGGPLGETQYFGPGTRLLVL.

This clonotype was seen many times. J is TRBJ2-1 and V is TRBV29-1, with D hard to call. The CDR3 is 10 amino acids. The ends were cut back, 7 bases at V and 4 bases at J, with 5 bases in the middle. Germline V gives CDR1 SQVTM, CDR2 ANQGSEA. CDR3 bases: TGCAGCGCCCTTTACAATGAGCAGTTCTTC. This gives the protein CSALYNEQFF.